This record covers a single T cell receptor (beta chain). V lost 4 bases to trimming and J lost 8 bases, with 12 bases between them. The CDR3 has 12 residues. CDR1 and CDR2 (germline): SGHDT, YYEEEE. The sample comes from a study of OX40 agonist ivuxolimab in advanced cancers. Profiling relied on immunoSEQ multiplex PCR, and the TCRdb table lists in-frame clones only, not all of them. The sample contains roughly 42,000 clones, around 87% of which appear only once. The chain links TRBV5-6 to TRBJ1-1; no definite D call. The receptor's source is an adult with an advanced solid tumor such as melanoma, head and neck, liver or kidney cancer. Sample: CD4+ or CD8+ T cells sorted from blood, taken in a trial of the OX40 agonist ivuxolimab. CDR3 residues: CASSNRAAEAFF. The CDR3 DNA follows: TGTGCCAGCAGCAACCGGGCCGCAGAAGCTTTCTTT.